The 28 T cell receptor beta chains in this list originate from one sample, sequenced in a study of vaccination and CD4 T cells after COVID-19. The Oncomine TCR Beta short-read assay was what sequenced the DNA obtained from cultured CD4+ T cells. MiXCR, applied by TCRdb to the PCR reads, yields one record per CDR3 protein. This sample carries several thousand distinct CDR3 sequences, approximately 40% of them seen once, and the ten largest clones take around 38%. These TCRs' antigens remain unknown. Treatment indicated: roughly nine-day PBMC culture with coronavirus spike peptide pools or control peptides (ViraFEST assay). The collection of CD4+ T cells from the unexposed donor took place before the COVID-19 pandemic (2011-2018). Specimen: CD4+ T cells from blood, cultured in vitro. The receptors here all came from a human donor in good health.

In DNA form, the CDR3 reads TGTGCCAGCAGCTTGGAAGGGGCCCCGGGTTATGGCTACACCTTC. Residues: CASSLEGAPGYGYTF. This chain connects TRBV5-4 to TRBJ1-2; D is possibly TRBD1 (5 bases). The CDR3 sequence is 15 residues long. Trimming stripped 0 bases from V and 5 bases from J, with 14 bases between. Germline V lookup: CDR1 SGHNT, CDR2 YYREEE (reference sequence).

V and J are TRBV20-1 and TRBJ1-6; the match to TRBD1 covers 8 bases. The CDR3 spans 13 residues. The germline gives CDR1 DFQATT, CDR2 SNEGSKA (reference sequence). Trimming took 1 base from V and 7 from J; bases not matched to a gene: 0. CDR3 in amino acids: CSARGTGNSPLHF. The CDR3 nucleotides are TGCAGTGCTAGAGGGACAGGGAATTCACCCCTCCACTTT.

V gene TRBV20-1 combines with J gene TRBJ2-1; 11 nucleotides line up with TRBD1. From germline, CDR1 is DFQATT and CDR2 SNEGSKA (reference sequence). CDR3 length: 14 residues. V lost 7 bases to trimming and J lost 8 bases; unmatched junction nucleotides: 10. The CDR3 loop is CSVLGTGGEYEQFF. DNA for the CDR3: TGCAGTGTCTTGGGGACAGGGGGTGAATATGAGCAGTTCTTC.

This clonotype was seen a handful of times. The chain employs TRBV20-1 and TRBJ1-5, with D hard to call. Per germline, CDR1 DFQATT and CDR2 SNEGSKA (reference sequence). The CDR3 has 13 amino acids. With 5 bases removed from V and 4 bases from J, the gap between germline ends came to 12 bases. The DNA of the CDR3 is TGCAGTGCTGTCCAGGTCGATAATCAGCCCCAGCATTTT. Protein: CSAVQVDNQPQHF.

This clonotype was detected only a few times. The rearrangement joins TRBV20-1 to TRBJ1-5, with 9 nucleotides matching TRBD1. V dropped 5 bases and J dropped 1; count of bases not matched to a gene: 9. The CDR3 loop spans 16 amino acids. Germline values: CDR1 DFQATT, CDR2 SNEGSKA (reference sequence). CDR3 sequence reads: CSAGTRTGDSNQPQHF. The CDR3 DNA is TGCAGTGCTGGGACTAGGACAGGGGACAGCAATCAGCCCCAGCATTTT.

The chain recombines TRBV20-1 with TRBJ2-3, with D perhaps TRBD1 or TRBD2 (5 bases each). This CDR3 region has 13 residues. The V end was cut by 3 bases, the J end by 3 bases, with 10 bases between. Per germline, CDR1 DFQATT and CDR2 SNEGSKA (reference sequence). The DNA for the CDR3 is TGCAGTGCTAGTCGGGGCCATACAGATACGCAGTATTTT. This sequence encodes CSASRGHTDTQYF.

The rearrangement joins TRBV20-1 to TRBJ1-2, with D possibly matching TRBD1 (5 bases). CDR3 size: 12 residues. CDR1 and CDR2 (germline): DFQATT, SNEGSKA (reference sequence). The V end was cut by 3 bases, the J end by 6 bases, with 11 bases between. The CDR3 DNA is TGCAGTGCTAGCTTTGGGGCTGATGGCTACACCTTC. Translation: CSASFGADGYTF.

This chain uses TRBV7-9 with TRBJ2-5; 10 nucleotides align to TRBD2. In germline, CDR1 is SEHNR, CDR2 FQNEAQ (reference sequence). The CDR3 runs to 14 residues. The V and J ends lost 4 bases and 2 bases, in that order; junction bases with no gene match: 1. In nucleotides, the CDR3 is TGTGCCAGCAGCTCAGCGGGGGGGCAAGAGACCCAGTACTTC. The encoded protein is CASSSAGGQETQYF.

This clonotype was recorded once. The chain joins TRBV7-9 to TRBJ2-7, with 10 bases identical to TRBD2. V dropped 5 bases and J dropped 2; count of bases not matched to a gene: 3. This CDR3 comprises 14 residues. Germline CDR1 and CDR2: SEHNR and FQNEAQ (reference sequence). The CDR3 sequence: CASSLSGGPYEQYF. The CDR3 coding sequence is TGTGCCAGCAGCCTTAGCGGGGGGCCCTACGAGCAGTACTTC.

This clonotype is a singleton in its sample. The V and J genes are TRBV9 and TRBJ1-1; TRBD1 is a possible D gene (5 bases). Germline values: CDR1 SGDLS, CDR2 YYNGEE. The CDR3 spans 16 residues. Trimming took 0 bases from V and 4 from J, leaving 16 bases between them. This CDR3 is CASSVGGAPRGTEAFF. In DNA form, the CDR3 reads TGTGCCAGCAGCGTAGGTGGGGCCCCAAGGGGCACTGAAGCTTTCTTT.

This clonotype was found a few times. An end of the junction does not agree with germline; a read error may underlie this. The V call is TRBV5-1, the J call TRBJ1-1; 10 bases match TRBD1. This CDR3 contains 14 residues. Germline values: CDR1 SGHRS, CDR2 YFSETQ. This CDR3 is CASSGTGVKTEAFF. CDR3 sequence (DNA): TGCGCCAGCAGCGGGACAGGGGTGAAGACTGAAGCTTTCTTT. The full variable domain, its missing parts supplied by reference TRBV5-1 and TRBJ1-1, is KAGVTQTPRYLIKTRGQQVTLSCSPISGHRSVSWYQQTPGQGLQFLFEYFSETQRNKGNFPGRFSGRQFSNSRSEMNVSTLELGDSALYLCASSGTGVKTEAFFGQGTRLTVV.

The sample holds a few counts of this clonotype. The chain employs TRBV20-1 and TRBJ1-5; D might be TRBD1 (5 bases). Germline CDR1 reads DFQATT; CDR2 reads SNEGSKA (reference sequence). Between the trimmed V and J ends, which lost 5 bases and 4 bases, there was a span of 12 bases. CDR3 size: 13 residues. Written as DNA, the CDR3 is TGCAGTGCTTACTCGGACACAAATCAGCCCCAGCATTTT. This codes for CSAYSDTNQPQHF.

The gene calls are TRBV6-1 and TRBJ1-6, with D unresolved. This CDR3 is built from 16 residues. V was cut by 7 bases and J by 7 bases, with 20 bases left in between. CDR1 is MNHNS, CDR2 SASEGT, per germline. The CDR3 loop reads CASIAEGRTKNSPLHF. The CDR3 DNA follows: TGTGCCAGCATCGCTGAAGGCCGTACTAAAAATTCACCCCTCCACTTT.

The J gene is TRBJ1-1, the V gene TRBV27; D is uncertain. The V end lost 2 bases, the J end lost 5 bases, and 12 bases lay between the germline ends. This CDR3 has 14 residues. Germline-derived CDR1 and CDR2 are MNHEY and SMNVEV (reference sequence). CDR3 in DNA: TGTGCCAGCAGTTTAGGGGAGATGGGAACTGAAGCTTTCTTT. Translating gives CASSLGEMGTEAFF.

The chain links TRBV10-3 to TRBJ1-1, with D tentatively TRBD1 (5 bases). The CDR3 has 15 amino acids. The germline V gene encodes CDR1 ENHRY and CDR2 SYGVKD. V dropped 6 bases and J dropped 5 bases, with 19 bases sitting between them. CDR3 region: CAISYAGGGGTEAFF. The CDR3 bases are TGTGCCATCAGCTACGCCGGGGGGGGGGGGACTGAAGCTTTCTTT.

This clonotype has only a few counts. The J gene is TRBJ2-5, the V gene TRBV7-9; TRBD1 might be the D (5 bases). Germline V gene data show CDR1 as SEHNR and CDR2 as FQNEAQ (reference sequence). V lost 4 bases to trimming and J lost 1 base, with 13 bases between them. The CDR3 has 15 residues. CDR3 sequence reads: CASSSAGFSQETQYF. The CDR3 DNA sequence: TGTGCCAGCAGCTCCGCAGGGTTTTCCCAAGAGACCCAGTACTTC.

This clonotype was seen a handful of times. The V call is TRBV10-3, the J call TRBJ1-5; D gene uncertain. The CDR3 totals 15 residues. Germline V gene data show CDR1 as ENHRY and CDR2 as SYGVKD. V was clipped by 4 bases and J by 1 base, with 11 bases between them. CDR3 DNA: TGTGCCATCAGTGCGGCTGGCATCAGCAATCAGCCCCAGCATTTT. Translated, it gives CAISAAGISNQPQHF.

The rearrangement links TRBV29-1 to TRBJ2-7; D is possibly TRBD1 (6 bases). V was clipped by 6 bases and J by 6 bases, with 18 bases between them. Per the germline V gene, CDR1 is SQVTM and CDR2 is ANQGSEA. This CDR3 comprises 13 residues. DNA for the CDR3: TGCAGCGTCAGGGGCAGGGTGGCTGTCGAGCAGTACTTC. It codes for CSVRGRVAVEQYF.

V gene TRBV24-1 combines with J gene TRBJ2-3; D not certain. Trimming left V 3 bases short and J 6 bases short, with 6 bases between. This CDR3 comprises 12 residues. Per the germline V gene, CDR1 is KGHDR and CDR2 is SFDVKD. The chain's CDR3 is CATSDNWDTQYF. The CDR3 DNA reads TGTGCCACCAGTGATAACTGGGATACGCAGTATTTT.

This clonotype is labeled hyperexpanded (1% or more). The rearrangement uses TRBV7-3 and TRBJ1-2, with 10 bases aligning to TRBD1. The junction had 5 bases not matched to a gene; V was cut back by 5 bases and J by 5 bases. This CDR3 spans 14 amino acids. Per germline, CDR1 SGHTA and CDR2 FQGTGA. The chain's CDR3 is CASSRGTGVYGYTF. CDR3 coding DNA: TGTGCCAGCAGCCGCGGGACAGGGGTTTATGGCTACACCTTC.

This clonotype was picked up a small number of times. This chain joins TRBV20-1 and TRBJ1-2; TRBD1 matches at 8 bases. CDR3 size: 14 residues. Per germline, CDR1 DFQATT and CDR2 SNEGSKA (reference sequence). V was clipped by 0 bases and J by 7 bases; unmatched bases: 7. This CDR3 reads CSARDPGGQAGYTF. The DNA for the CDR3 is TGCAGTGCTAGAGATCCGGGGGGACAGGCTGGCTACACCTTC.

The rearrangement joins TRBV7-3 to TRBJ2-3; no clear D. The CDR3 totals 14 residues. Germline CDR1 reads SGHTA; CDR2 reads FQGTGA. Trimming took 6 bases from V and 1 from J, leaving 11 bases between them. The CDR3 DNA is TGTGCCAGCAGTCATGGAGAGGGCACAGATACGCAGTATTTT. This sequence encodes CASSHGEGTDTQYF.

This clonotype was counted only a few times. This chain connects TRBV10-2 to TRBJ2-7; D may be TRBD1 (6 bases). With 2 bases removed from V and 12 bases from J, the gap between germline ends came to 14 bases. The V gene's germline CDR1 is WSHSY and CDR2 SAAADI. The CDR3 is made up of 12 amino acids. CDR3 sequence reads: CASSETDSSMYF. The CDR3 DNA follows: TGCGCCAGCAGTGAGACGGACAGTTCAATGTACTTC.

The chain is built from TRBV27 and TRBJ1-6, with a tentative D call TRBD1 (6 bases). Germline V lookup: CDR1 MNHEY, CDR2 SMNVEV (reference sequence). This CDR3 has 14 residues. V gave up 2 bases and J gave up 9 bases, with 11 bases separating them. For the CDR3, the DNA is TGTGCCAGCAGTTTAAAACAGGGTACTTCACCCCTCCACTTT. This gives the protein CASSLKQGTSPLHF.

The V call is TRBV19, the J call TRBJ2-3, with D maybe TRBD1 (6 bases). The CDR3 is 14 amino acids. V was clipped by 5 bases and J by 3 bases, with 12 bases between them. The germline V gene has CDR1 LNHDA and CDR2 SQIVND (reference sequence). In nucleotides, the CDR3 is TGTGCCAGTAGTCGGGACAAACGAACAGATACGCAGTATTTT. It specifies CASSRDKRTDTQYF. Based on the CDR3 plus reference TRBV19 and TRBJ2-3, the full variable domain is DGGITQSPKYLFRKEGQNVTLSCEQNLNHDAMYWYRQDPGQGLRLIYYSQIVNDFQKGDIAEGYSVSREKKESFPLTVTSAQKNPTAFYLCASSRDKRTDTQYFGPGTRLTVL.

The gene calls are TRBV4-2 and TRBJ2-1; 8 bases are shared with TRBD2. The trim removed 1 base at V and 8 bases at J, leaving 10 bases unmatched. This CDR3 is 16 amino acids long. Per the germline V gene, CDR1 is LGHNA and CDR2 is YNFKEQ. DNA of the CDR3: TGTGCCAGCAGCCAAGCGGGGGGGCAACCAGGACATGAGCAGTTCTTC. Translation: CASSQAGGQPGHEQFF.

This sequence joins TRBV7-8 and TRBJ2-7; D possibly matches TRBD1 or TRBD2 (5 bases each). This CDR3 is 15 amino acids long. V was clipped by 1 base and J by 2 bases, with 12 bases between them. Looked up from germline, CDR1 is SGHVS and CDR2 is FQNEAQ. Written as DNA, the CDR3 is TGTGCCAGCAGCTTAGAGCCGGGACGAACCTACGAGCAGTACTTC. Protein product: CASSLEPGRTYEQYF.

V and J are TRBV15 and TRBJ1-2; D call uncertain. The germline gives CDR1 LNHNV, CDR2 YYDKDF (reference sequence). The CDR3 covers 12 residues. Trimming took 0 bases from V and 8 from J, leaving 7 bases between them. CDR3 in DNA: TGTGCCACCAGCAGAGATAACGTCGGCTACACCTTC. As protein: CATSRDNVGYTF.